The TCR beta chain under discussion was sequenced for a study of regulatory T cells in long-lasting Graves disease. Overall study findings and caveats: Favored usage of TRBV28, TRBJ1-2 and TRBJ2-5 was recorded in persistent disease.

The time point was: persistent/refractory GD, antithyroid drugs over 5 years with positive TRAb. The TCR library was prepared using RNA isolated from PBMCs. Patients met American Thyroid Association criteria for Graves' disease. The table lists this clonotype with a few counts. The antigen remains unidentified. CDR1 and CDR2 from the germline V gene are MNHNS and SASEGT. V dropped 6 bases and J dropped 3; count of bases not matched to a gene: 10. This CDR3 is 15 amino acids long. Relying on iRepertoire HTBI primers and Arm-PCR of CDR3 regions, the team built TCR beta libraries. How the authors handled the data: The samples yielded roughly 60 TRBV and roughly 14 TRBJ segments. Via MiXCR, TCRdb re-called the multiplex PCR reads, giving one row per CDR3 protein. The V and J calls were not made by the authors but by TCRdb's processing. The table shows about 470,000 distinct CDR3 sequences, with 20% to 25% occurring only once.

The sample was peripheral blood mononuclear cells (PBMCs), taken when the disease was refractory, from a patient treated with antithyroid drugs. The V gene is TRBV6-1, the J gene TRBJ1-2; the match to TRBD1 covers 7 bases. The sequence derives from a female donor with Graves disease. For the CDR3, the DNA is TGTGCCAGCAGAGATTATACCGACAGGGACTATGGCTACACCTTC. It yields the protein CASRDYTDRDYGYTF.